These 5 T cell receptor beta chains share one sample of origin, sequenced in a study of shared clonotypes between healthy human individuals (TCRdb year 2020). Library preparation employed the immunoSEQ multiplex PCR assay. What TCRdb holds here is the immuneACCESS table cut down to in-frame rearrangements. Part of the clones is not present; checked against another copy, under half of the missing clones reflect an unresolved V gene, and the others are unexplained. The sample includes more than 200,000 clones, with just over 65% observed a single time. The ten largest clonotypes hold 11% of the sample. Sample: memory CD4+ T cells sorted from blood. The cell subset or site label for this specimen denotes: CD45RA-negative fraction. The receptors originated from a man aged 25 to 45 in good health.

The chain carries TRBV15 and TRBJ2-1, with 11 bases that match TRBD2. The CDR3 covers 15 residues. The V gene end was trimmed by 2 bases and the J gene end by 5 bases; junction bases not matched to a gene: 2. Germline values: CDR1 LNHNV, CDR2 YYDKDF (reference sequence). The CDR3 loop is CATSRLAGGNNEQFF. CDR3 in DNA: TGTGCCACCAGCAGACTAGCGGGAGGCAACAATGAGCAGTTCTTC.

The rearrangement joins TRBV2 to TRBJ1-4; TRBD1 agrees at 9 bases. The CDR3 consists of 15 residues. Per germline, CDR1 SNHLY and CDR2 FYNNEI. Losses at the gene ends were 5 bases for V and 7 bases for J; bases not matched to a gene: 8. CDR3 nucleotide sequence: TGTGCCAGCAGTAACGACAGGGGGGCCGGTGAAAAACTGTTTTTT. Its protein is CASSNDRGAGEKLFF.

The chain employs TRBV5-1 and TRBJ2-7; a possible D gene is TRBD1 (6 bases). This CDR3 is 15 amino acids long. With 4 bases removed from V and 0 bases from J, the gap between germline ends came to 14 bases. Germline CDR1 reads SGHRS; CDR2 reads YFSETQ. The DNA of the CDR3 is TGCGCCAGCAGCGCGGACAGCACTAGCTCCTACGAGCAGTACTTC. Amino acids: CASSADSTSSYEQYF.

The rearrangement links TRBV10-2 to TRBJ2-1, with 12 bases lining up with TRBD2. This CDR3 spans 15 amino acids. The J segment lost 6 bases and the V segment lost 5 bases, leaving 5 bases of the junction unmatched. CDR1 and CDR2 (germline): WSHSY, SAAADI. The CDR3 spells CASSTSGGTVNEQFF. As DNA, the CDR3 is TGCGCCAGCAGTACTAGCGGGGGGACTGTCAATGAGCAGTTCTTC.

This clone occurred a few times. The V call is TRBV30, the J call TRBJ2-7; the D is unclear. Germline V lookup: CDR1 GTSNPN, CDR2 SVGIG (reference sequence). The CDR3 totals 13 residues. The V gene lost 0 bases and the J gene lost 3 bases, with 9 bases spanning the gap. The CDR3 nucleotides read TGTGCCTGGAGTGTACCCGGAGACTACGAGCAGTACTTC. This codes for CAWSVPGDYEQYF.